A single sample is the source of the 28 T cell receptor beta chains below, sequenced in a study of blood T cells in healthy people across ages. The use of a sample-barcoded 5' primer and a J-beta primer mix characterized a second PCR of about 7 to 12 cycles. MiXCR, applied by TCRdb to the 5' RACE reads, yields one record per CDR3 protein. The sample records some 930,000 distinct CDR3 sequences, 25% to 35% being singletons. This sample was shared with a second study, whose subject was T cells of mothers and their children.

The sequencing sample was made of blood. These receptors came from a middle-aged woman in good health.

This clonotype was observed a handful of times. Sequence at one end of the junction differs from germline and may be a read error. The gene calls are TRBV14 and TRBJ1-1; unclear D gene. The length of the CDR3 is 15 residues. The germline gives CDR1 SGHDN, CDR2 FVKESK. DNA of the CDR3: TGCGCCAGCAGCCAAGAACGGCGTATGAACACTGAAGCTTTCTTT. This translates into CASSQERRMNTEAFF.

The V and J genes are TRBV20-1 and TRBJ2-3; 10 bases map to TRBD2. Germline V gene sequence: CDR1 DFQATT, CDR2 SNEGSKA (reference sequence). The CDR3 loop spans 14 amino acids. The V and J ends lost 0 bases and 7 bases, in that order; junction bases with no gene match: 4. The CDR3 sequence: CSAREPTSGYTQYF. The CDR3 DNA reads TGCAGTGCTAGAGAACCGACTAGCGGGTATACGCAGTATTTT.

In this sample, this clonotype turned up a few times. The J gene is TRBJ1-1, the V gene TRBV11-2, with 8 bases fitting TRBD1. V dropped 3 bases and J dropped 7; count of bases not matched to a gene: 1. CDR3 length: 12 amino acids. Germline CDR1 is SGHAT and CDR2 is FQNNGV. In DNA form, the CDR3 reads TGTGCCAGCAGCTTGGACAGGGTTGAAGCTTTCTTT. Its translation: CASSLDRVEAFF. The full variable domain, completed using reference TRBV11-2 and TRBJ1-1, is EAGVAQSPRYKIIEKRQSVAFWCNPISGHATLYWYQQILGQGPKLLIQFQNNGVVDDSQLPKDRFSAERLKGVDSTLKIQPAKLEDSAVYLCASSLDRVEAFFGQGTRLTVV.

This clonotype has just a few counts. This chain connects TRBV14 to TRBJ2-7, with D hard to call. Trimming pared 5 bases from V and 1 base from J, leaving 9 bases between. Per the germline V gene, CDR1 is SGHDN and CDR2 is FVKESK. The CDR3 is 13 amino acids. CDR3 sequence reads: CASSYTASYEQYF. The CDR3 nucleotides are TGTGCCAGCAGCTACACGGCGTCCTACGAGCAGTACTTC.

The chain uses TRBV5-1 and TRBJ1-1; TRBD1 matches at 10 bases. CDR1 SGHRS and CDR2 YFSETQ come from the germline V gene. This CDR3 contains 15 residues. Trimming at V came to 2 bases and at J to 4 bases, leaving 5 bases not matched to a gene. The CDR3 reads CASSFGDRGATEAFF. CDR3 nucleotides: TGCGCCAGCAGCTTTGGGGACAGGGGTGCCACTGAAGCTTTCTTT.

The chain links TRBV27 to TRBJ2-5, with D perhaps matching TRBD1 or TRBD2 (7 bases each). CDR3 size: 16 residues. The V gene's germline CDR1 is MNHEY and CDR2 SMNVEV (reference sequence). V lost 6 bases and J lost 5, with 22 bases in between. The CDR3 DNA sequence: TGTGCCAGCAGATCCTCAGGGGGGGGTTTTTGGGAGACCCAGTACTTC. This codes for CASRSSGGGFWETQYF.

This clonotype was seen at least ten times. This chain links TRBV12-3 or TRBV12-4 with TRBJ2-3; TRBD2 is a possible D gene (5 bases). Trimming shortened V by 5 bases and J by 2 bases, and 11 bases separated the two germline ends. This CDR3 spans 14 amino acids. In DNA, the CDR3 is TGTGCCAGCAGTCCCGGGATCGACACAGATACGCAGTATTTT. Its protein is CASSPGIDTDTQYF.

This clonotype came up many times. V is TRBV28 and J is TRBJ2-1; no definite D call. Germline V gene lookup returns CDR1 MDHEN and CDR2 SYDVKM. Trimming removed 2 bases at V and 10 bases at J, with 9 bases between. The CDR3 spans 12 residues. The CDR3 bases are TGTGCCAGCAGTTTAGTGGGTAGCGAGCAGTTCTTC. It codes for CASSLVGSEQFF.

V and J are TRBV12-3 or TRBV12-4 and TRBJ2-1; D uncertain. Trimming stripped 4 bases from V and 0 bases from J, with 10 bases between. The length of the CDR3 is 15 residues. The DNA for the CDR3 is TGTGCCAGCAGTTCTTCAGATAACTCCTACAATGAGCAGTTCTTC. It is translated as CASSSSDNSYNEQFF.

This clonotype was counted a few times. This rearrangement joins TRBV24-1 to TRBJ1-5, with a possible D match to TRBD1 (5 bases). Trimming removed 4 bases from V and 5 bases from J, with 11 bases in between. The CDR3 is 14 residues long. CDR1 KGHDR and CDR2 SFDVKD come from the germline V gene. DNA of the CDR3: TGTGCCACCAGTGACCAGGGTGGATATCAGCCCCAGCATTTT. This sequence encodes CATSDQGGYQPQHF.

This clonotype was observed a few times. The chain carries TRBV10-3 and TRBJ2-1; no reliable D call. The CDR3 runs to 13 residues. V lost 2 bases to trimming and J lost 7 bases, with 9 bases between them. From germline, CDR1 is ENHRY and CDR2 SYGVKD. The CDR3 is CAISEGIRNEQFF. The CDR3 DNA follows: TGTGCCATCAGTGAGGGGATCAGAAATGAGCAGTTCTTC.

This chain links TRBV5-1 with TRBJ2-1; no reliable D call. The V end was cut by 3 bases, the J end by 13 bases, with 17 bases between. From germline, CDR1 is SGHRS and CDR2 YFSETQ. The CDR3 contains 13 residues. This chain's CDR3 is CASSSGSQETQFF. The DNA of the CDR3 is TGCGCCAGCAGCTCAGGCTCACAAGAGACCCAGTTCTTC.

V gene TRBV19 combines with J gene TRBJ1-5; D remains ambiguous. The CDR3 has 16 residues. The germline V gene has CDR1 LNHDA and CDR2 SQIVND (reference sequence). With 6 bases removed from V and 0 bases from J, the gap between germline ends came to 15 bases. In DNA form, the CDR3 reads TGTGCCAGTAGGGCATTGGACGGCGGTAGCAATCAGCCCCAGCATTTT. Translating it yields CASRALDGGSNQPQHF.

This clonotype appeared many times. The chain has TRBV28 and TRBJ2-1; TRBD1 is a possible D gene (5 bases). This CDR3 is 12 amino acids long. Germline CDR1 MDHEN, CDR2 SYDVKM. With 6 bases removed from V and 8 bases from J, the gap between germline ends came to 11 bases. In nucleotides, the CDR3 is TGTGCCAGCAGCCCGCCAGGGCATGAGCAGTTCTTC. Translating gives CASSPPGHEQFF.

At least ten counts were recorded for this clonotype. The chain employs TRBV7-6 and TRBJ1-1; D is ambiguous. The CDR3 has 13 residues. Germline-derived CDR1 and CDR2 are SGHVS and FNYEAQ. CDR3 nucleotide sequence: TGTGCAGCGAAACGGATTCGGGACACTGAAGCTTTCTTT. Residues: CAAKRIRDTEAFF. Full variable domain (outside the CDR3, taken from reference TRBV7-6 and TRBJ1-1): GAGVSQSPRYKVTKRGQDVALRCDPISGHVSLYWYRQALGQGPEFLTYFNYEAQQDKSGLPNDRFSAERPEGSISTLTIQRTEQRDSAMYRCAAKRIRDTEAFFGQGTRLTVV.

This clonotype has just a few counts. The V and J genes are TRBV9 and TRBJ2-7; 11 bases align to TRBD1. The V and J ends lost 3 bases and 6 bases, in that order; junction bases with no gene match: 5. This CDR3 spans 14 amino acids. Germline assignment: CDR1 SGDLS and CDR2 YYNGEE. CDR3 coding DNA: TGTGCCAGCAGCGCCTTCGGGACAGGGGGCGAGCAGTACTTC. It translates to CASSAFGTGGEQYF.

In DNA, the CDR3 is TGCGCCAGCAGCTCTGGGACAGATGGCTACACCTTC. Protein product: CASSSGTDGYTF. The V and J genes are TRBV5-1 and TRBJ1-2; the match to TRBD1 covers 7 bases. There are 12 residues in the CDR3. The V gene's germline CDR1 is SGHRS and CDR2 YFSETQ. V lost 3 bases, J lost 6 bases, and 2 bases stayed unmatched.

This clonotype has only one observation. The J gene is TRBJ2-5, the V gene TRBV20-1, with D tentatively TRBD1 (6 bases). The J call may be incorrect, as the DNA end agrees better with TRBJ2-7. The germline CDR1 and CDR2 sequences are DFQATT and SNEGSKA (reference sequence). The CDR3 totals 12 residues. CDR3 loop: CSARKTGYEQYF. Here the CDR3 DNA reads TGCAGTGCTAGGAAAACAGGGTACGAGCAGTACTTC.

This clonotype was counted many times. The genes are TRBV18 and TRBJ2-5; 7 nucleotides agree with TRBD1. Looked up from germline, CDR1 is KGHSH and CDR2 is LQKENI. The CDR3 runs 14 residues. V lost 2 bases and J lost 4; bases outside the gene matches: 4. CDR3 bases: TGTGCCAGCTCACCAGGGACAGATCGAGAGACCCAGTACTTC. This sequence encodes CASSPGTDRETQYF.

This clonotype showed up just a few times. The chain combines TRBV5-5 with TRBJ2-2; 7 bases agree with TRBD2. J was trimmed by 0 bases and V by 4 bases; bases with no gene match: 6. The CDR3 totals 16 residues. Germline V gene lookup returns CDR1 SGHKS and CDR2 YYEKEE (reference sequence). The CDR3 region has the DNA TGTGCCAGCAGCCCGGAAGCGGGGACGAACACCGGGGAGCTGTTTTTT. Residues: CASSPEAGTNTGELFF. Drawing the rest from reference TRBV5-5 and TRBJ2-2, the complete variable domain is DAGVTQSPTHLIKTRGQQVTLRCSPISGHKSVSWYQQVLGQGPQFIFQYYEKEERGRGNFPDRFSARQFPNYSSELNVNALLLGDSALYLCASSPEAGTNTGELFFGEGSRLTVL.

The chain carries TRBV7-2 and TRBJ1-4; no clear D. The CDR3 spans 13 residues. The V and J ends lost 4 bases and 6 bases respectively, with 9 bases between them. The germline gives CDR1 SGHTA, CDR2 FQGNSA. The CDR3 DNA sequence: TGTGCCAGCAGCTACCGGACGGATGAAAAACTGTTTTTT. Its protein is CASSYRTDEKLFF.

This chain links TRBV7-2 with TRBJ2-3; D is perhaps TRBD2 (6 bases). CDR3 length equals 16 residues. V was clipped by 5 bases and J by 5 bases, with 20 bases between them. The germline gives CDR1 SGHTA, CDR2 FQGNSA. CDR3 coding DNA: TGTGCCAGCAGCCCCCGGGGGATGACTAGAGAAGATACGCAGTATTTT. Its translation is CASSPRGMTREDTQYF.

This sequence joins TRBV29-1 and TRBJ1-2; TRBD1 might be the D (5 bases). The V end lost 4 bases, the J end lost 8 bases, and 14 bases lay between the germline ends. The germline V gene has CDR1 SQVTM and CDR2 ANQGSEA. The CDR3 has 12 residues. The CDR3: CSVVEGAGGYTF. CDR3 nucleotides: TGCAGCGTTGTTGAAGGGGCGGGAGGCTACACCTTC.

Comments on this clonotype: Relative to the germline gene, one junction end is altered; a read error may explain this. The rearrangement uses TRBV5-1 and TRBJ2-1; 8 nucleotides align to TRBD1. The CDR3 consists of 13 residues. Germline V gene sequence: CDR1 SGHRS, CDR2 YFSETQ. The chain's CDR3 is CASTGQGYNEPFF. DNA for the CDR3: TGCGCCAGCACCGGACAGGGCTACAATGAGCCGTTCTTC. Complete variable domain (other parts from reference TRBV5-1 and TRBJ2-1): KAGVTQTPRYLIKTRGQQVTLSCSPISGHRSVSWYQQTPGQGLQFLFEYFSETQRNKGNFPGRFSGRQFSNSRSEMNVSTLELGDSALYLCASTGQGYNEPFFGPGTRLTVL.

This clonotype has more than one count but fewer than ten. The rearrangement links TRBV20-1 to TRBJ2-2; the match to TRBD1 covers 9 bases. The CDR3 length is 15 residues. With 3 bases clipped from V and 4 bases from J, the junction kept 6 bases outside the gene matches. CDR1 and CDR2 from the germline V gene are DFQATT and SNEGSKA (reference sequence). CDR3 region: CSARGGQGATGELFF. The CDR3 nucleotides read TGCAGTGCTAGGGGGGGACAGGGTGCCACCGGGGAGCTGTTTTTT.

This clonotype was counted only a few times. The chain uses TRBV4-1 and TRBJ1-2, with D unclear. From germline, CDR1 is MGHRA and CDR2 YSYEKL. The CDR3 contains 15 residues. Trimming pared 0 bases from V and 1 base from J, leaving 9 bases between. In DNA, the CDR3 is TGCGCCAGCAGCCAAGAGCGAGGGCTTAACTATGGCTACACCTTC. Encoded protein: CASSQERGLNYGYTF.

This clonotype occurred many times. The CDR3 DNA reads as TGTGCCAGCAGTTCCAACAGAGCCTACGAGCAGTACTTC. Residues: CASSSNRAYEQYF. The chain joins TRBV28 to TRBJ2-7; D gene uncertain. Germline V CDR1 and CDR2: MDHEN, SYDVKM. CDR3 size: 13 residues. The germline V and J ends were trimmed by 4 bases and 2 bases, with 9 bases remaining between them.

This clonotype occurred a few times. The chain joins TRBV4-3 to TRBJ2-3, with TRBD2 identical over 8 bases. With 1 base clipped from V and 2 bases from J, the junction kept 2 bases outside the gene matches. The CDR3 has 15 residues. CDR1 is LGHNA and CDR2 is YSLEER in the germline V gene. CDR3 residues: CASSQAGGFTDTQYF. For the CDR3, the DNA is TGCGCCAGCAGCCAAGCGGGGGGGTTCACAGATACGCAGTATTTT.